These T cell receptor beta chains were read from a single sample in a study of OX40 agonist ivuxolimab in advanced cancers. Sequencing was performed with immunoSEQ multiplex PCR; in TCRdb, only in-frame clones are kept and a portion is missing. The table has 70,000 or so clones, 90% seen once. Sequenced here: CD4+ or CD8+ T cells sorted from blood, sampled in a trial of the OX40 agonist ivuxolimab. The receptor set was obtained from an adult with an advanced solid tumor such as melanoma, head and neck, liver or kidney cancer. CDR3s include the opening cysteine and the closing phenylalanine or tryptophan. The order of the fields is V gene, J gene, CDR3 protein.

v_call: TRBV5-4
j_call: TRBJ2-1
cdr3_aa: CASSLESRNEQFF

v_call: TRBV15
j_call: TRBJ2-5
cdr3_aa: CATSRESSYQETQYF

v_call: TRBV14
j_call: TRBJ2-7
cdr3_aa: CASSPLAGGAYEQYF

v_call: TRBV11-2
j_call: TRBJ2-3
cdr3_aa: CASSFYKESQYF

v_call: TRBV5-1
j_call: TRBJ2-1
cdr3_aa: CASSLGASYNEQFF

v_call: TRBV5-8
j_call: TRBJ2-5
cdr3_aa: CASSWGRTSGQETQYF

v_call: TRBV25-1
j_call: TRBJ2-1
cdr3_aa: CASSESPGMSSYNEQFF

v_call: TRBV18
j_call: TRBJ2-1
cdr3_aa: CASSPSTVSEQFF

v_call: TRBV11-3
j_call: TRBJ2-7
cdr3_aa: CASSLMRFTYEQYF

v_call: TRBV10-3
j_call: TRBJ1-3
cdr3_aa: CAISSGGNTIYF

v_call: TRBV28
j_call: TRBJ1-5
cdr3_aa: CASERASNQPQHF

v_call: TRBV7-8
j_call: TRBJ2-7
cdr3_aa: CASSVTGPYYEQYF

v_call: TRBV6-6
j_call: TRBJ2-3
cdr3_aa: CASSYLRGTQYF

v_call: TRBV9
j_call: TRBJ1-5
cdr3_aa: CASSNGTAIQPQHF

v_call: TRBV2
j_call: TRBJ2-2
cdr3_aa: CASIPGLGTGELFF

v_call: TRBV5-6
j_call: TRBJ2-7
cdr3_aa: CASSLFRAYEQYF

v_call: TRBV5-1
j_call: TRBJ1-4
cdr3_aa: CASSLRTNEKLFF

v_call: TRBV4-2
j_call: TRBJ2-2
cdr3_aa: CASSRGLAGGTGELFF

v_call: TRBV19
j_call: TRBJ2-3
cdr3_aa: CASIGRVSTDTQYF

v_call: TRBV29-1
j_call: TRBJ2-5
cdr3_aa: CSVNHRGRDQETQYF

v_call: TRBV7-3
j_call: TRBJ1-1
cdr3_aa: CASSLRQRTEAFF

v_call: TRBV29-1
j_call: TRBJ2-2
cdr3_aa: CSVEAYTGELFF

v_call: TRBV6-1
j_call: TRBJ2-3
cdr3_aa: CASSAYREDTQYF

v_call: TRBV27
j_call: TRBJ1-5
cdr3_aa: CASQGRNQPQHF

v_call: TRBV11-3
j_call: TRBJ2-1
cdr3_aa: CASSDRRASEFF

v_call: TRBV19
j_call: TRBJ1-2
cdr3_aa: CASTDLRAGYTF

v_call: TRBV5-4
j_call: TRBJ2-5
cdr3_aa: CASSLGIETQYF

v_call: TRBV7-6
j_call: TRBJ2-2
cdr3_aa: CASSRHPGRLNTGELFF

v_call: TRBV7-2
j_call: TRBJ2-3
cdr3_aa: CASSFSGVGTDTQYF

v_call: TRBV28
j_call: TRBJ2-1
cdr3_aa: CASSLASDYLNEQFF

v_call: TRBV5-8
j_call: TRBJ2-1
cdr3_aa: CASSFTAGLVSYNEQFF

v_call: TRBV5-1
j_call: TRBJ2-7
cdr3_aa: CASSNRGPSYEQYF

v_call: TRBV4-2
j_call: TRBJ2-2
cdr3_aa: CASSYDRDTGELFF

v_call: TRBV6-1
j_call: TRBJ2-1
cdr3_aa: CASHVSGSTYNEQFF

v_call: TRBV7-9
j_call: TRBJ2-5
cdr3_aa: CASSLGTTVQETQYF

v_call: TRBV6-1
j_call: TRBJ1-5
cdr3_aa: CASSEETHQPQHF

v_call: TRBV9
j_call: TRBJ2-3
cdr3_aa: CASSPTAGTTQYF

v_call: TRBV10-3
j_call: TRBJ1-1
cdr3_aa: CAISGGGTQNTEAFF

v_call: TRBV10-3
j_call: TRBJ1-5
cdr3_aa: CAISESGRGRDQPQHF

v_call: TRBV2
j_call: TRBJ1-1
cdr3_aa: CASSESGGLGEAFF

v_call: TRBV28
j_call: TRBJ2-5
cdr3_aa: CASSLVWETQYF

v_call: TRBV4-3
j_call: TRBJ1-1
cdr3_aa: CASSQVGLVTEAFF

v_call: TRBV5-8
j_call: TRBJ1-2
cdr3_aa: CASSLGQGGYTF

v_call: TRBV7-2
j_call: TRBJ1-1
cdr3_aa: CASSLDISATEAFF

v_call: TRBV19
j_call: TRBJ1-2
cdr3_aa: CASTPWVQESGYTF